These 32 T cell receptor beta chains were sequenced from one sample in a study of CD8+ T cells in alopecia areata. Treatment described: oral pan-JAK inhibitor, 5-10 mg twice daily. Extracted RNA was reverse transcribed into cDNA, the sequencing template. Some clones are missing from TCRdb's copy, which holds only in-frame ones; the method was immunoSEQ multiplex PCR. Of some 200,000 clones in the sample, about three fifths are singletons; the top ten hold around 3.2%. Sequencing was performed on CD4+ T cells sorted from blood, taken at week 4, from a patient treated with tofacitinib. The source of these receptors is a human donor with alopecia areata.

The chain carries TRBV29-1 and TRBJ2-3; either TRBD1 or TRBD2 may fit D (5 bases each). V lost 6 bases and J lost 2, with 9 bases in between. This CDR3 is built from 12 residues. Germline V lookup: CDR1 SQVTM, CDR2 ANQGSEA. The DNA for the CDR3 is TGCAGCGTCAAAGGGACCACAGATACGCAGTATTTT. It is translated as CSVKGTTDTQYF.

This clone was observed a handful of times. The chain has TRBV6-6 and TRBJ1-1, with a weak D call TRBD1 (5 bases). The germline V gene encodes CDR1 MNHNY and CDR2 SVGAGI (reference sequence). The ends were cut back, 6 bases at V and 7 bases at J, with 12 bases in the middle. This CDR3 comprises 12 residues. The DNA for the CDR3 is TGTGCCAGCAGCCTCGAGACAGTTGAAGCTTTCTTT. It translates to CASSLETVEAFF.

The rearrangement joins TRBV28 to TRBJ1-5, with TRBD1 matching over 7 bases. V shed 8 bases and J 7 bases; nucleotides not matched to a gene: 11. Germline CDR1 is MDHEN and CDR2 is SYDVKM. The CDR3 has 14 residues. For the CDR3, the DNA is TGTGCCAGCGGTGAAGGGGGCCTCAAACAGCCCCAGCATTTT. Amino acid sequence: CASGEGGLKQPQHF.

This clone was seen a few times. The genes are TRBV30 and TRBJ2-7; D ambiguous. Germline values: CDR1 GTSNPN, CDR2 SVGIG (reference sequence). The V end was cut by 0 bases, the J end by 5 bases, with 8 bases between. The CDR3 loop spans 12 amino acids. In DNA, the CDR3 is TGTGCCTGGAGTGTACTTCGTAACGAGCAGTACTTC. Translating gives CAWSVLRNEQYF. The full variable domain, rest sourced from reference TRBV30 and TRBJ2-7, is SQTIHQWPATLVQPVGSPLSLECTVEGTSNPNLYWYRQAAGRGLQLLFYSVGIGQISSEVPQNLSASRPQDRQFILSSKKLLLSDSGFYLCAWSVLRNEQYFGPGTRLTVT.

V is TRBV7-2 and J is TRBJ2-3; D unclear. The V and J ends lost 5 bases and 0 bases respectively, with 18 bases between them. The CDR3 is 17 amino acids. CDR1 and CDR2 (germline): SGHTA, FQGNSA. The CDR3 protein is CASSPPVLGPSTDTQYF. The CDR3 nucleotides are TGTGCCAGCAGCCCTCCCGTGTTAGGTCCGAGCACAGATACGCAGTATTTT.

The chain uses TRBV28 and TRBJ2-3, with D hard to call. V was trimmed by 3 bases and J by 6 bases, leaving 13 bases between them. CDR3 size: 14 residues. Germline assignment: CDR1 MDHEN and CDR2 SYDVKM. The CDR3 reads CASSLSPARDTQYF. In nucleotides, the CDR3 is TGTGCCAGCAGTTTGTCCCCAGCACGGGATACGCAGTATTTT.

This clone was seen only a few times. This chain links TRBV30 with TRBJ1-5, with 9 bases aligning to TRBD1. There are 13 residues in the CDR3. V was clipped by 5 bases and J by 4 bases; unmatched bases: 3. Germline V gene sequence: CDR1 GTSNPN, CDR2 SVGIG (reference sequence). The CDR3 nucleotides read TGTGCCTGGGGACAGGGGCCAAATCAGCCCCAGCATTTT. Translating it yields CAWGQGPNQPQHF.

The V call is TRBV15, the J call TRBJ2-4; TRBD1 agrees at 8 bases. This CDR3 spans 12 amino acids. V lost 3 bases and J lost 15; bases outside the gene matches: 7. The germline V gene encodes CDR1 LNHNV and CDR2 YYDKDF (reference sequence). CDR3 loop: CATSRRDRPRYF. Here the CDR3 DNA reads TGTGCCACCAGCAGGAGGGACAGGCCCCGGTACTTC. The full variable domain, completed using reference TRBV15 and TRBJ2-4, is DAMVIQNPRYQVTQFGKPVTLSCSQTLNHNVMYWYQQKSSQAPKLLFHYYDKDFNNEADTPDNFQSRRPNTSFCFLDIRSPGLGDTAMYLCATSRRDRPRYFGAGTRLSVL.

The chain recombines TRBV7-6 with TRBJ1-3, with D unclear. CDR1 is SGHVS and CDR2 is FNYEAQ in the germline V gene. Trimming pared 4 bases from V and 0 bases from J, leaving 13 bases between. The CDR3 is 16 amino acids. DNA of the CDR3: TGTGCCAGCAGCTCCACCTTGACAAGCTCTGGAAACACCATATATTTT. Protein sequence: CASSSTLTSSGNTIYF.

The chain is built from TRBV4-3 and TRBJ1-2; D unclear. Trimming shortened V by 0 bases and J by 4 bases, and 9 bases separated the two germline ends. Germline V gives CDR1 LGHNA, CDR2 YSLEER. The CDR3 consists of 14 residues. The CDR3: CASSQETPGYGYTF. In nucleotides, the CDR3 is TGCGCCAGCAGCCAAGAAACCCCGGGCTATGGCTACACCTTC.

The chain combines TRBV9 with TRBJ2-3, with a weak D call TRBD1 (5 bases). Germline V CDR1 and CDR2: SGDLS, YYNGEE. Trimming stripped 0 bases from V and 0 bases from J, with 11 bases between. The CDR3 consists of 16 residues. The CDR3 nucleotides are TGTGCCAGCAGCGTAGACACAGGATATAGCACAGATACGCAGTATTTT. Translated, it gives CASSVDTGYSTDTQYF.

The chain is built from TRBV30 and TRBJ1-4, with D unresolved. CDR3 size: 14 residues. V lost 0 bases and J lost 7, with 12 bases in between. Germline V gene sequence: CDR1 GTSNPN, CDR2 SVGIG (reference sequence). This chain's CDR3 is CAWSVMGQSEKLFF. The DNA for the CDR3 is TGTGCCTGGAGTGTAATGGGTCAGAGTGAAAAACTGTTTTTT. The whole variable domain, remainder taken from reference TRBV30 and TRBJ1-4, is SQTIHQWPATLVQPVGSPLSLECTVEGTSNPNLYWYRQAAGRGLQLLFYSVGIGQISSEVPQNLSASRPQDRQFILSSKKLLLSDSGFYLCAWSVMGQSEKLFFGSGTQLSVL.

The DNA for the CDR3 is TGTGCCATCCGCCCCGGGGGCGAAGAGACCCAGTACTTC. Protein product: CAIRPGGEETQYF. The rearrangement joins TRBV10-3 to TRBJ2-5; D could derive from TRBD1 or TRBD2 (6 bases each). Trimming removed 8 bases from V and 3 bases from J, with 13 bases in between. The CDR3 loop spans 13 amino acids. Germline CDR1 ENHRY, CDR2 SYGVKD.

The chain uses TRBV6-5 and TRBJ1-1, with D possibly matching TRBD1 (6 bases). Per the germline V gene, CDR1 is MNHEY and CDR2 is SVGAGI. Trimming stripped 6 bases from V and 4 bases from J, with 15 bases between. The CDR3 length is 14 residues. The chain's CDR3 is CASRYRAKRTEAFF. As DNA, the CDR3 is TGTGCCAGCAGGTACAGGGCGAAGCGCACTGAAGCTTTCTTT.

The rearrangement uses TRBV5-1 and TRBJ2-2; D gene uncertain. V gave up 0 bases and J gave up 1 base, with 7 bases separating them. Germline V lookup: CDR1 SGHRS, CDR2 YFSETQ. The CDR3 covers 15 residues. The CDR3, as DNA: TGCGCCAGCAGCTTGGATCCCAGGAACACCGGGGAGCTGTTTTTT. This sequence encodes CASSLDPRNTGELFF.

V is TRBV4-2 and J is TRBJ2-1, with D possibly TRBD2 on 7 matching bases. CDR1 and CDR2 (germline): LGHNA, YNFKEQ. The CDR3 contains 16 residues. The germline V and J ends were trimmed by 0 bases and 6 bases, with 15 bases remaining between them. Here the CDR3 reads CASSQDRGGRGNEQFF. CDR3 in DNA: TGTGCCAGCAGCCAAGATCGCGGGGGCCGTGGCAATGAGCAGTTCTTC.

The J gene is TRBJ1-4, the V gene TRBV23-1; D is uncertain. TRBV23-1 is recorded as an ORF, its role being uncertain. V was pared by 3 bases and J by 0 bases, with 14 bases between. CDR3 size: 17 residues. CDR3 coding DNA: TGCGCCAGCAGTCATCTCGGTAACAGACCAACTAATGAAAAACTGTTTTTT. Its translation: CASSHLGNRPTNEKLFF.

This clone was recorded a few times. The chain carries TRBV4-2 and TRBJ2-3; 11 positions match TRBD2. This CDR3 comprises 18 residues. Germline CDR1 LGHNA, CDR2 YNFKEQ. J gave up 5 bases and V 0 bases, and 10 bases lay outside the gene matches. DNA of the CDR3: TGTGCCAGCAGCCAAGATCACCCACTAGCGGGGGCGGGAGATACGCAGTATTTT. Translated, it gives CASSQDHPLAGAGDTQYF.

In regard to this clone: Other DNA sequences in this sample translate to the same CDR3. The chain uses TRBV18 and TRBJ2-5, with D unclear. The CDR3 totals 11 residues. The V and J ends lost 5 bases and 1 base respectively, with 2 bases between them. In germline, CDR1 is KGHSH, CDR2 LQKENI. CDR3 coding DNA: TGTGCCAGCTCAGTCCAAGAGACCCAGTACTTC. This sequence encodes CASSVQETQYF.

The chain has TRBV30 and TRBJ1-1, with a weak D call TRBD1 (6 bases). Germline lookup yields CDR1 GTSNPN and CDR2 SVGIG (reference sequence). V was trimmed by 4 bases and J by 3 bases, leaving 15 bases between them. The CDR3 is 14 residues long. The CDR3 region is CAWTKGGRYTEAFF. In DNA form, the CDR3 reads TGTGCCTGGACGAAGGGGGGTCGGTACACTGAAGCTTTCTTT.

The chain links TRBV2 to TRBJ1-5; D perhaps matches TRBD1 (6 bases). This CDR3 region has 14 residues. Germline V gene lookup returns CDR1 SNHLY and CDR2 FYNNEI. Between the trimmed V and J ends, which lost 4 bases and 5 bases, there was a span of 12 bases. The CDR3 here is CASSVQGTYQPQHF. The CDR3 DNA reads TGTGCCAGCAGTGTACAGGGAACTTATCAGCCCCAGCATTTT.

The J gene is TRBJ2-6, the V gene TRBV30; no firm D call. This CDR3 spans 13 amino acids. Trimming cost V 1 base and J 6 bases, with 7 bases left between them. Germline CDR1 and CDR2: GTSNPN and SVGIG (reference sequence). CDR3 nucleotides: TGTGCCTGGAGTGCCCTGTCGGCCAACGTCCTGACTTTC. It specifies CAWSALSANVLTF.

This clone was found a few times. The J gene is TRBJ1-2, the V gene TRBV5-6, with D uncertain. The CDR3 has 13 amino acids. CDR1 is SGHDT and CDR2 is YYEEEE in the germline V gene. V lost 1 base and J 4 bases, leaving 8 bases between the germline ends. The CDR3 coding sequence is TGTGCCAGCAGCTTGCGGGGAGGCTATGGCTACACCTTC. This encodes CASSLRGGYGYTF. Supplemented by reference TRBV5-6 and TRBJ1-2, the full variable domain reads DAGVTQSPTHLIKTRGQQVTLRCSPKSGHDTVSWYQQALGQGPQFIFQYYEEEERQRGNFPDRFSGHQFPNYSSELNVNALLLGDSALYLCASSLRGGYGYTFGSGTRLTVV.

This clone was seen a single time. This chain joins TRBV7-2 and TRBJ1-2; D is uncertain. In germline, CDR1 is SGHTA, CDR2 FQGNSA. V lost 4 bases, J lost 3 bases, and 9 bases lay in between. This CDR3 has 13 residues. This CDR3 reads CASSSFTDYGYTF. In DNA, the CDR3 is TGTGCCAGCAGCTCGTTCACGGACTATGGCTACACCTTC.

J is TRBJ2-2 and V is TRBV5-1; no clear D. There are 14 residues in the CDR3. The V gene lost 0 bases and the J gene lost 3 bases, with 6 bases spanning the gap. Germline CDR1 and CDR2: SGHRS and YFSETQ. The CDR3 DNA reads TGCGCCAGCAGCTTGGTGGTGGACACCGGGGAGCTGTTTTTT. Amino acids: CASSLVVDTGELFF.

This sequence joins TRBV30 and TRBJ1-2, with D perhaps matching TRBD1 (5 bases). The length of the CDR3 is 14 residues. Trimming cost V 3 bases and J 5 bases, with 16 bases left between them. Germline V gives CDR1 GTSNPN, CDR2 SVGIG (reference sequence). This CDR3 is CAWRATGTAYGYTF. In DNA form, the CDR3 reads TGTGCCTGGAGGGCAACCGGGACGGCGTATGGCTACACCTTC. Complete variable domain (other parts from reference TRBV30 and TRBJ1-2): SQTIHQWPATLVQPVGSPLSLECTVEGTSNPNLYWYRQAAGRGLQLLFYSVGIGQISSEVPQNLSASRPQDRQFILSSKKLLLSDSGFYLCAWRATGTAYGYTFGSGTRLTVV.

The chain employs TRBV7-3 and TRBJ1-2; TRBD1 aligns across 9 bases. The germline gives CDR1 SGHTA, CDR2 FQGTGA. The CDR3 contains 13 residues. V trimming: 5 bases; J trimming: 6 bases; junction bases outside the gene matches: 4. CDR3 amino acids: CASSLDRGDGYTF. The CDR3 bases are TGTGCCAGCAGCCTCGACAGGGGGGATGGCTACACCTTC.

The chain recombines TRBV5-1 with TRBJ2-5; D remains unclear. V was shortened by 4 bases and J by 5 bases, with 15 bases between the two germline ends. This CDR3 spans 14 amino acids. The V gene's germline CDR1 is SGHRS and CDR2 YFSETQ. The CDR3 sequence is CASSPAQAGETQYF. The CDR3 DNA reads TGCGCCAGCAGCCCCGCGCAGGCTGGGGAGACCCAGTACTTC.

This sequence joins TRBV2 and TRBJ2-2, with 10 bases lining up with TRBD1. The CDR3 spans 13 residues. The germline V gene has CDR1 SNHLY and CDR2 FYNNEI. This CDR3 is CATTGGNTGELFF. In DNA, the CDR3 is TGTGCGACGACAGGGGGCAACACCGGGGAGCTGTTTTTT.

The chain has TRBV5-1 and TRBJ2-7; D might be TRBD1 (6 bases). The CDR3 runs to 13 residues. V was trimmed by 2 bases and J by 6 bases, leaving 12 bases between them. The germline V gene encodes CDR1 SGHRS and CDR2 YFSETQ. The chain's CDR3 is CASSFGTGPEQYF. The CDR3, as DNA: TGCGCCAGCAGCTTTGGTACAGGGCCCGAGCAGTACTTC.

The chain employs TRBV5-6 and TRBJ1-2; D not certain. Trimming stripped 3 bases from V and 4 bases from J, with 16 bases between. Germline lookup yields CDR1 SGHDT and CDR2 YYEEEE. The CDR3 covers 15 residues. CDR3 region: CASSSPATGSYGYTF. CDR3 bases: TGTGCCAGCAGCTCCCCGGCGACGGGGTCCTATGGCTACACCTTC.

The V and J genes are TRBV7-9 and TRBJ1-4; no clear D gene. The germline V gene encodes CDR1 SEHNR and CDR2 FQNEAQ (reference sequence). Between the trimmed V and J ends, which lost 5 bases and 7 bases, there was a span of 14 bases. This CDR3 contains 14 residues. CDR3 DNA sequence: TGTGCCAGCAGCCTCCCGGGTACCCGTGAAAAACTGTTTTTT. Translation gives CASSLPGTREKLFF.